This TCR beta chain came from a study of Tregs in tolerant kidney transplant recipients. The CDR3 runs to 16 residues. The assay was immunoSEQ multiplex PCR, and TCRdb's table has in-frame clones only and misses some. The sample has approximately 43,000 clones, 75% to 95% seen once; the top ten hold around 0.67%. Concerning this clone itself: No antigen is known for it.

Study-wide points: Biological reproducibility was not directly addressed, but technical replication error appeared minimal. Activated donor B cell expansion appeared to reveal the most relevant donor-specific TCRbeta repertoire.

The sequencing input was Tregs from blood. The rearrangement uses TRBV12-1 and TRBJ2-5; the table's D call, TRBD2, was not checked against the DNA. With the DNA end fitting TRBJ2-7 better, the J assignment may be wrong. TRBV12-1 is flagged as a pseudogene. This TCR came from a human donor in good health. This CDR3 reads CASSSPGREHSYEQYF. The CDR3 bases are TGTGCCAGCAGCTCCCCGGGGAGGGAGCACTCCTACGAGCAGTACTTC.